A selection of T cell receptor beta chains follows, all from one sample in a study of spatial heterogeneity in lung cancer. TCRdb analysed the 5' RACE reads with MiXCR anew, one entry per CDR3 protein. This sample carries more than 45,000 distinct CDR3 sequences, roughly 5% of them seen once, and the ten largest clones take around 10%. The sequencing here drew on PBMCs, taken at surgery. Receptors were obtained from a male donor with early-stage non-small cell lung cancer. CDR3s include the opening cysteine and the closing phenylalanine or tryptophan. The D gene is left open where the match is weak. A row's size may be missing; if present it is once, few, many or a size class.

j_call	d_call	clone_size	v_call	cdr3_aa	cdr3_nt
TRBJ2-1	TRBD2	few	TRBV7-2	CASSPPSGRGYNEQFF	TGTGCCAGCAGCCCACCTAGCGGGAGAGGCTACAATGAGCAGTTCTTC
TRBJ2-7	TRBD2	.	TRBV29-1	CSATKRETSREQYF	TGCAGCGCCACCAAGCGGGAGACCTCTAGGGAGCAGTACTTC
TRBJ1-1	.	many	TRBV4-2	CASSRNMVGLNTEAFF	TGTGCCAGCAGCCGAAACATGGTGGGATTGAACACTGAAGCTTTCTTT
TRBJ2-1	.	medium-sized	TRBV2	CASSDRSGLNNEQFF	TGTGCCAGCAGTGATCGTAGCGGATTGAACAATGAGCAGTTCTTC
TRBJ2-6	TRBD1	many	TRBV25-1	CASSRPRGLGANVLTF	TGTGCCAGCAGCAGACCCAGGGGGCTTGGGGCCAACGTCCTGACTTTC
TRBJ2-5	.	many	TRBV5-1	CASSLSMVTQYF	TGCGCCAGCAGCTTGTCTATGGTGACCCAGTACTTC
TRBJ1-5	TRBD1	many	TRBV4-1	CASSQTGQGRNQPQHF	TGCGCCAGCAGCCAAACCGGACAGGGAAGGAATCAGCCCCAGCATTTT
TRBJ2-7	.	many	TRBV6-5	CASSYGAEYYEQYF	TGTGCCAGCAGTTACGGGGCGGAGTACTACGAGCAGTACTTC
TRBJ2-7	.	few	TRBV7-9	CASSYGTSSYEQYF	TGTGCCAGCAGCTATGGGACAAGCTCCTACGAGCAGTACTTC
TRBJ2-7	.	many	TRBV3-1	CASSQVGGSRDEQYF	TGTGCCAGCAGCCAAGTAGGTGGGAGTCGGGACGAGCAGTACTTC
TRBJ2-7	TRBD2	many	TRBV7-2	CASSWREGSYEQYF	TGTGCCAGCAGCTGGAGGGAGGGCTCCTACGAGCAGTACTTC
TRBJ1-2	.	many	TRBV5-1	CASTPDSDYGYTF	TGCGCCAGCACACCGGACAGCGATTATGGCTACACCTTC
TRBJ2-3	.	many	TRBV28	CATSEVTDTQYF	TGTGCCACCTCCGAAGTCACAGATACGCAGTATTTT
TRBJ2-7	TRBD2	many	TRBV6-2/TRBV6-3	CASSPPGTSGSRTYF	TGTGCCAGCAGTCCACCGGGGACTAGCGGGAGTAGGACGTACTTC
TRBJ1-2	TRBD1	many	TRBV9	CASSGTGGNYGYTF	TGTGCCAGCAGCGGAACAGGGGGTAACTATGGCTACACCTTC
TRBJ2-7	TRBD2	many	TRBV7-6	CASSPLGGSSEQYF	TGTGCCAGCAGCCCCCTGGGCGGGAGTAGCGAGCAGTACTTC
TRBJ1-5	.	many	TRBV20-1	CSASRQINQPQHF	TGCAGTGCTAGCCGACAGATAAATCAGCCCCAGCATTTT
TRBJ2-5	.	many	TRBV7-6	CASSSTDGPRTQYF	TGTGCCAGCAGCTCCACGGACGGACCCAGGACCCAGTACTTC
TRBJ2-5	TRBD1	many	TRBV6-2/TRBV6-3	CASRRDRGQETQYF	TGTGCCAGCAGAAGGGACAGGGGACAGGAGACCCAGTACTTC
TRBJ2-1	TRBD2	many	TRBV5-1	CASSSIAGRVNEQFF	TGCGCCAGCAGCTCCATAGCGGGACGGGTTAATGAGCAGTTCTTC
TRBJ2-3	TRBD2	.	TRBV20-1	CSANTGTSPADTQYF	TGCAGTGCCAACACGGGGACTAGCCCCGCAGATACGCAGTATTTT
TRBJ2-1	.	many	TRBV5-1	CASTGPSNYNEQFF	TGCGCCAGCACGGGACCGTCTAATTACAATGAGCAGTTCTTC
TRBJ2-7	TRBD1	.	TRBV20-1	CSASPGTGLYEQYF	TGCAGTGCTAGTCCCGGGACAGGGCTCTACGAGCAGTACTTC
TRBJ1-5	.	many	TRBV27	CASRPGVVSNQPQHF	TGTGCCAGCAGGCCAGGGGTAGTAAGCAATCAGCCCCAGCATTTT
TRBJ2-1	.	many	TRBV20-1	CSARDRTTGAGEQFF	TGCAGTGCTAGAGACCGGACTACGGGAGCGGGTGAGCAGTTCTTC
TRBJ2-2	.	many	TRBV29-1	CSVVWRNTGELFF	TGCAGCGTTGTTTGGAGAAACACCGGGGAGCTGTTTTTT
TRBJ1-5	.	many	TRBV7-2	CASARGSNQPQHF	TGTGCCAGCGCTAGGGGGAGCAATCAGCCCCAGCATTTT